A selection of T cell receptor beta chains follows, all from one sample in a study of T cells in Graves' hyperthyroidism and ophthalmopathy. TCRdb independently ran MiXCR on the multiplex PCR reads; one entry per CDR3 protein. Of about 700,000 distinct CDR3 sequences listed, less than 15% are singletons. Sequenced input: blood. All receptors derive from a woman between 18 and 29 years old with Graves' hyperthyroidism. Both conserved end residues are part of each CDR3. The D gene is left open where the match is weak. Clone size is given for some rows only: seen once, a few or many times, or a class if the clone is expanded.

v_call,clone_size,d_call,j_call,cdr3_nt,cdr3_aa
TRBV11-2,many,-,TRBJ1-1,TGTGCCAGCAGCTTAGGGGCCAAACCTCGGAACACTGAAGCTTTCTTT,CASSLGAKPRNTEAFF
TRBV13,few,TRBD2,TRBJ2-1,TGTGCCAGCAGCCCGCTGAGTCCTAGCGGGAGTACAAATGAGCAGTTCTTC,CASSPLSPSGSTNEQFF
TRBV20-1,few,TRBD2,TRBJ2-1,TGCAGTGCTAGTAACCTATCAGGACTAGCGGGATTCAATGAGCAGTTCTTC,CSASNLSGLAGFNEQFF
TRBV5-1,-,TRBD2,TRBJ2-5,TGCGCCAGCAGCCTGGGACCGGGACTAGCGGCCCGAGAGACCCAGTACTTC,CASSLGPGLAARETQYF
TRBV3-1,few,-,TRBJ1-6,TGTGCCAGCAGCCAAGTGGTGTCAGTGAATAATTCACCCCTCCACTTT,CASSQVVSVNNSPLHF
TRBV19,-,-,TRBJ2-5,TGTGCCAGTAGTATGGCTCAGCAAGAGACCCAGTACTTC,CASSMAQQETQYF
TRBV19,few,-,TRBJ2-1,TGTGCCAGTAGTTCCAACAGGTTAAGCTCCTACAATGAGCAGTTCTTC,CASSSNRLSSYNEQFF
TRBV5-1,-,-,TRBJ2-7,TGCGCCAGCAGCTTGTCTACACCCCCGCTCGAGCAGTACTTC,CASSLSTPPLEQYF
TRBV20-1,-,-,TRBJ2-1,TGCAGCGCGATGCATGCGGGGAATGAGCAGTTCTTC,CSAMHAGNEQFF
TRBV6-2/TRBV6-3,many,-,TRBJ2-2,TGTGCCAGCACCGAAAGGCGTCGAGCCGGGGAGCTGTTTTTT,CASTERRRAGELFF
TRBV19,few,TRBD1,TRBJ1-1,TGTGCCAGTAGTGCCAGGGTGGGACAGGGGGCAAGATCTGCTGAAGCTTTCTTT,CASSARVGQGARSAEAFF
TRBV11-1,many,-,TRBJ2-3,TGTGCCAGCAGCGAACTAGCCCCCACAGATACGCAGTATTTT,CASSELAPTDTQYF
TRBV28,-,-,TRBJ1-1,TGTGCCAGCGAGATACCGGGCTGGTCTTTCTTT,CASEIPGWSFF